The 11 T cell receptor beta chains below all came from one sample that was sequenced in a study of human T cells and chemical hapten exposure. Stated time point: patch test 2, 6 weeks after DPC sensitization. Treatment noted: therapeutic diphenylcyclopropenone sensitization with weekly scalp DPC. One entry per CDR3 protein, called by TCRdb with MiXCR from the RACE reads. The sample shows a few hundred thousand distinct CDR3 sequences, over 6% of them seen only once. Material: whole blood, obtained in connection with sensitization to the hapten diphenylcyclopropenone (DPC). These receptors were obtained from a woman aged 18-29 years with alopecia areata. Some clones in this sample may be carry-over from other donors' samples.

The gene calls are TRBV20-1 and TRBJ1-1; D unresolved. Germline CDR1 is DFQATT and CDR2 is SNEGSKA (reference sequence). This CDR3 has 12 residues. The V end was cut by 3 bases, the J end by 4 bases, with 9 bases between. The CDR3 bases are TGCAGTGCTAGGCTGGGAGGCACTGAAGCTTTCTTT. It yields the protein CSARLGGTEAFF.

This clonotype has more than one count but fewer than ten. DNA for the CDR3: TGTGCCAGCAGTTACCCCACACCCGGGACAGGAAATGGCTACACCTTC. As protein: CASSYPTPGTGNGYTF. This chain links TRBV6-2 or TRBV6-3 with TRBJ1-2, with 8 bases lining up with TRBD1. Unmatched junction bases numbered 11, after V lost 2 bases and J lost 6 bases. The CDR3 extends over 16 amino acids. The germline V gene encodes CDR1 MNHEY and CDR2 SVGEGT.

A note on this clonotype: Germline is not matched at one junction end, which may reflect a read error. J is TRBJ2-3 and V is TRBV7-7, with D tentatively TRBD1 (6 bases). Germline CDR1 reads SSHAT; CDR2 reads FNYEAQ (reference sequence). CDR3 size: 18 residues. This CDR3 is CASSARQPGDQGTDTQYF. CDR3 in DNA: TGTGCTAGCAGCGCTAGACAGCCAGGGGATCAAGGCACAGATACGCAGTATTTT.

The table lists this clonotype with a few counts. The chain uses TRBV10-3 and TRBJ1-1; possible D gene TRBD1, 5 bases. CDR1 ENHRY and CDR2 SYGVKD come from the germline V gene. The CDR3 consists of 15 residues. Trimming stripped 3 bases from V and 4 bases from J, with 15 bases between. CDR3 bases: TGTGCCATCAGTGAACACGGGGACGTAGGCACTGAAGCTTTCTTT. Translation: CAISEHGDVGTEAFF.

In the case of this clonotype: An end of the junction does not agree with germline; a read error may underlie this. The chain has TRBV4-3 and TRBJ1-2; D possibly corresponds to TRBD1 (5 bases). The germline V gene encodes CDR1 LGHNA and CDR2 YSLEER. The CDR3 is 16 residues long. The CDR3 DNA reads as TGCGCCAGCAGCCAAGGGGCCCGGGGCAGGGTTATTGGCAACACCTTC. It yields the protein CASSQGARGRVIGNTF.

This clonotype has ten or more counts. The chain has TRBV5-5 and TRBJ1-2; D not certain. The length of the CDR3 is 17 residues. Germline V CDR1 and CDR2: SGHKS, YYEKEE (reference sequence). The ends were cut back, 4 bases at V and 3 bases at J, with 22 bases in the middle. CDR3 amino acids: CASSLPPAAWEDYGYTF. DNA for the CDR3: TGTGCCAGCAGCCTACCTCCGGCAGCCTGGGAGGACTATGGCTACACCTTC.

This clonotype was seen only a few times. The V call is TRBV4-3, the J call TRBJ1-4, with TRBD1 as a possible D gene (6 bases). Trimming shortened V by 5 bases and J by 8 bases, and 27 bases separated the two germline ends. CDR3 size: 18 residues. The germline V gene encodes CDR1 LGHNA and CDR2 YSLEER. The CDR3 spells CASSEGRVGGTEGEKLFF. The CDR3 DNA follows: TGCGCCAGCAGCGAAGGCAGGGTAGGGGGGACCGAAGGGGAAAAACTGTTTTTT.

In its sample, this clonotype was seen a few times. The chain couples TRBV7-8 to TRBJ1-1; maybe TRBD1 (5 bases). Looked up from germline, CDR1 is SGHVS and CDR2 is FQNEAQ. This CDR3 region has 14 residues. The V and J ends lost 1 base and 2 bases respectively, with 8 bases between them. DNA of the CDR3: TGTGCCAGCAGCTTAGATGGGGCCAACACTGAAGCTTTCTTT. The encoded protein is CASSLDGANTEAFF.

This clonotype was counted only a few times. The chain employs TRBV4-2 and TRBJ2-1; 16 positions match TRBD2. The CDR3 has 21 amino acids. Germline lookup yields CDR1 LGHNA and CDR2 YNFKEQ. Trimming cost V 4 bases and J 5 bases; bases outside gene matches: 17. The CDR3 DNA reads TGTGCCAGCAGCCGAGACCCCCTGGGACTAGCGGGGGGGCTGAGGAACAATGAGCAGTTCTTC. Amino acid sequence: CASSRDPLGLAGGLRNNEQFF.

This clonotype was counted a few times. V gene TRBV6-2 or TRBV6-3 combines with J gene TRBJ2-5, with TRBD1 matching 8 bases. Germline CDR1 reads MNHEY; CDR2 reads SVGEGT. V was pared by 0 bases and J by 3 bases, with 6 bases of the junction left unmatched. This CDR3 is 16 amino acids long. CDR3 DNA sequence: TGTGCCAGCAGTTACTCGACGCGGACAGGGAAAGAGACCCAGTACTTC. Translation: CASSYSTRTGKETQYF.

This clonotype has a count of ten or more. This chain uses TRBV10-3 with TRBJ1-5; no clear D gene. This CDR3 has 13 residues. V was pared by 7 bases and J by 5 bases, with 12 bases between. Germline V gene sequence: CDR1 ENHRY, CDR2 SYGVKD. The CDR3 sequence: CAIMDRPDQPQHF. The DNA of the CDR3 is TGTGCCATCATGGACCGCCCCGATCAGCCCCAGCATTTT.